The clone carrying this T cell receptor beta chain was seen many times. What it binds is not known. The data stem from a study of identical twins. Study conclusions and caveats: Low generation-probability sequences were in excess among twin-shared out-of-frame alpha sequences. Modeled out-of-frame TCR alpha sharing in monozygotic twins fell below observed levels.

Donors were all healthy Caucasians. Unique molecular identifiers were present on the cDNA, and a universal primer site came from template switching. MiXCR, run by TCRdb on the 5' RACE reads, gives a single entry per CDR3 protein. The repertoire holds some 500,000 distinct CDR3 sequences, with 12% to 15% as singletons. Germline CDR1 is SQVTM and CDR2 is ANQGSEA. The CDR3 runs 18 residues. The junction had 21 bases not matched to a gene; V was cut back by 4 bases and J by 5 bases. This sample also appeared in a second study, on yellow fever vaccine responses in identical twins.

Sequencing was done on a sample of CD4+ T cells sorted from blood. The TCR was taken from a woman aged 18-30 years in good health. This chain connects TRBV29-1 to TRBJ2-5; 8 bases match TRBD2. The CDR3 protein is CSVAPRWAGTSVRETQYF. CDR3 sequence (DNA): TGCAGCGTTGCCCCACGTTGGGCAGGGACTAGTGTTCGGGAGACCCAGTACTTC.